Listed below are T cell receptor beta chains from one sample, sequenced in a study of T cells in Graves' hyperthyroidism and ophthalmopathy. One entry per CDR3 protein, called by TCRdb with MiXCR from the multiplex PCR reads. Seen here are hundreds of thousands of distinct CDR3 sequences, nearly 20% observed once, and the top ten hold approximately 50%. The sample consisted of blood. Receptor source: a man aged 35 to 55 with Graves' ophthalmopathy. CDR3s include the opening cysteine and the closing phenylalanine or tryptophan. Each record gives: V gene, J gene, clone size, D gene, CDR3 protein, CDR3 DNA. A D gene is named only where the DNA matches it firmly. Clone sizes are given selectively: once, few, many, or a class where the clone is expanded.

V gene: TRBV7-2; J gene: TRBJ2-7; clone size: once; D gene: NA; CDR3 protein: CASSGNTGFLYEQYF; CDR3 DNA: TGTGCCAGCAGCGGAAATACAGGGTTCCTTTACGAGCAGTACTTC
V gene: TRBV5-1; J gene: TRBJ2-7; clone size: many; D gene: TRBD1; CDR3 protein: CASSLSTGGRSNHEQYF; CDR3 DNA: TGCGCCAGCAGCCTATCGACAGGGGGCCGATCGAATCACGAGCAGTACTTC
V gene: TRBV4-1; J gene: TRBJ2-1; clone size: NA; D gene: TRBD1; CDR3 protein: CASSPEGQGDNEQFF; CDR3 DNA: TGCGCCAGCAGCCCCGAGGGACAGGGGGACAATGAGCAGTTCTTC
V gene: TRBV3-1; J gene: TRBJ1-2; clone size: many; D gene: TRBD1; CDR3 protein: CASSQVSLQGESGYTF; CDR3 DNA: TGTGCCAGCAGCCAAGTCTCCTTACAGGGGGAAAGTGGCTACACCTTC
V gene: TRBV27; J gene: TRBJ1-5; clone size: few; D gene: TRBD1; CDR3 protein: CASKGTASQPQHF; CDR3 DNA: TGTGCCAGCAAAGGGACAGCGAGCCAGCCCCAGCATTTT
V gene: TRBV7-6; J gene: TRBJ2-1; clone size: few; D gene: TRBD2; CDR3 protein: CASSLGLLAGPYNEQFF; CDR3 DNA: TGTGCCAGCAGCTTAGGCCTGCTAGCGGGACCCTACAATGAGCAGTTCTTC
V gene: TRBV12-3/TRBV12-4; J gene: TRBJ1-3; clone size: NA; D gene: NA; CDR3 protein: CASSPFRDTIYF; CDR3 DNA: TGTGCCAGCAGCCCTTTTAGGGACACCATATATTTT
V gene: TRBV19; J gene: TRBJ2-5; clone size: many; D gene: TRBD2; CDR3 protein: CASSRGDLLQETQYF; CDR3 DNA: TGTGCCAGTAGTCGGGGGGACCTCCTCCAAGAGACCCAGTACTTC
V gene: TRBV2; J gene: TRBJ2-5; clone size: NA; D gene: TRBD2; CDR3 protein: CASMNLRGGQETQYF; CDR3 DNA: TGTGCCAGCATGAACTTGCGGGGGGGCCAAGAGACCCAGTACTTC
V gene: TRBV24-1; J gene: TRBJ2-1; clone size: NA; D gene: TRBD1; CDR3 protein: CATSDFRGQGEQFF; CDR3 DNA: TGTGCCACCAGTGATTTCAGGGGGCAGGGTGAGCAGTTCTTC
V gene: TRBV20-1; J gene: TRBJ2-1; clone size: few; D gene: NA; CDR3 protein: CSALFSDIYEQFF; CDR3 DNA: TGCAGTGCACTATTCTCCGACATCTATGAGCAGTTCTTC
V gene: TRBV11-2; J gene: TRBJ2-5; clone size: many; D gene: NA; CDR3 protein: CASSLERTPWETQYF; CDR3 DNA: TGTGCCAGCAGCTTAGAAAGGACCCCCTGGGAGACCCAGTACTTC
V gene: TRBV28; J gene: TRBJ2-7; clone size: many; D gene: TRBD2; CDR3 protein: CASSKAGDYEQYF; CDR3 DNA: TGTGCCAGCAGCAAGGCGGGAGACTACGAGCAGTACTTC
V gene: TRBV3-1; J gene: TRBJ2-7; clone size: many; D gene: NA; CDR3 protein: CASEGDSSYEQYF; CDR3 DNA: TGTGCCAGCGAGGGCGACAGCTCCTACGAGCAGTACTTC
V gene: TRBV27; J gene: TRBJ1-2; clone size: NA; D gene: TRBD1; CDR3 protein: CASSLQGTALTYGYTF; CDR3 DNA: TGTGCCAGCAGTTTACAAGGGACAGCTCTGACCTATGGCTACACCTTC
V gene: TRBV20-1; J gene: TRBJ2-3; clone size: few; D gene: TRBD2; CDR3 protein: CSAGGREGRTDTQYF; CDR3 DNA: TGCAGTGCTGGCGGACGGGAGGGCCGCACAGATACGCAGTATTTT
V gene: TRBV18; J gene: TRBJ2-7; clone size: many; D gene: NA; CDR3 protein: CASSVGIPSLYEQYF; CDR3 DNA: TGTGCCAGCTCGGTCGGAATCCCCTCCCTTTACGAGCAGTACTTC
V gene: TRBV15; J gene: TRBJ1-1; clone size: NA; D gene: NA; CDR3 protein: CAISEVVLRTEAFF; CDR3 DNA: TGTGCCATCAGCGAGGTGGTATTGCGCACTGAAGCTTTCTTT
V gene: TRBV18; J gene: TRBJ2-5; clone size: many; D gene: NA; CDR3 protein: CASSPLATGQETQYF; CDR3 DNA: TGTGCCAGCTCACCCCTGGCCACAGGGCAAGAGACCCAGTACTTC
V gene: TRBV28; J gene: TRBJ1-2; clone size: many; D gene: NA; CDR3 protein: CASSSRGAGISYTF; CDR3 DNA: TGTGCCAGCAGTTCGAGGGGCGCGGGTATTAGCTACACCTTC
V gene: TRBV12-3/TRBV12-4; J gene: TRBJ1-1; clone size: NA; D gene: NA; CDR3 protein: CASRMVGSEAFF; CDR3 DNA: TGTGCCAGCAGGATGGTGGGCTCCGAAGCTTTCTTT
V gene: TRBV9; J gene: TRBJ2-5; clone size: NA; D gene: NA; CDR3 protein: CASSVTDQETQYF; CDR3 DNA: TGTGCCAGCAGCGTTACGGACCAAGAGACCCAGTACTTC
V gene: TRBV7-9; J gene: TRBJ2-1; clone size: few; D gene: NA; CDR3 protein: CASSPLFSTGRRGVGNEQFF; CDR3 DNA: TGTGCCAGCAGCCCCCTCTTTTCGACAGGCAGACGGGGGGTCGGGAATGAGCAGTTCTTC
V gene: TRBV27; J gene: TRBJ2-7; clone size: few; D gene: TRBD1; CDR3 protein: CASSSRTGVYEQYF; CDR3 DNA: TGTGCCAGCAGTTCCAGGACAGGGGTCTACGAGCAGTACTTC
V gene: TRBV7-2; J gene: TRBJ1-2; clone size: few; D gene: NA; CDR3 protein: CASREEDARYGYTF; CDR3 DNA: TGTGCCAGCAGGGAAGAGGACGCCCGCTATGGCTACACCTTC
V gene: TRBV16; J gene: TRBJ1-6; clone size: few; D gene: NA; CDR3 protein: CASSQSSGSSSPLHF; CDR3 DNA: TGTGCCAGCAGCCAATCCTCAGGGTCTAGTTCACCCCTCCACTTT
V gene: TRBV7-3; J gene: TRBJ2-1; clone size: NA; D gene: NA; CDR3 protein: CASSQGLGNNEQFF; CDR3 DNA: TGTGCCAGCAGCCAGGGACTCGGGAACAATGAGCAGTTCTTC
V gene: TRBV12-3/TRBV12-4; J gene: TRBJ2-1; clone size: NA; D gene: TRBD2; CDR3 protein: CASSPLTSGRGHEQFF; CDR3 DNA: TGTGCCAGCAGCCCTCTGACTAGCGGGAGAGGGCATGAGCAGTTCTTC
V gene: TRBV2; J gene: TRBJ2-5; clone size: many; D gene: NA; CDR3 protein: CASSEGVWGIRYF; CDR3 DNA: TGTGCCAGCAGTGAAGGGGTGTGGGGAATACGGTACTTC
V gene: TRBV28; J gene: TRBJ1-2; clone size: few; D gene: TRBD1; CDR3 protein: CASRRTGVYGYTF; CDR3 DNA: TGTGCCAGCAGAAGAACAGGGGTCTATGGCTACACCTTC
V gene: TRBV6-1; J gene: TRBJ2-2; clone size: many; D gene: TRBD1; CDR3 protein: CASRPHGQGGTGELFF; CDR3 DNA: TGTGCCAGCAGACCCCATGGACAGGGGGGGACCGGGGAGCTGTTTTTT
V gene: TRBV10-3; J gene: TRBJ2-3; clone size: NA; D gene: NA; CDR3 protein: CAISAKGIGTDTQYF; CDR3 DNA: TGTGCCATCAGTGCGAAGGGTATCGGCACAGATACGCAGTATTTT
V gene: TRBV3-1; J gene: TRBJ1-5; clone size: many; D gene: NA; CDR3 protein: CASSQDGGSNQPQHF; CDR3 DNA: TGTGCCAGCAGCCAAGATGGAGGAAGCAATCAGCCCCAGCATTTT
V gene: TRBV20-1; J gene: TRBJ2-5; clone size: many; D gene: TRBD2; CDR3 protein: CSARGTSEWETQYF; CDR3 DNA: TGCAGTGCTAGAGGGACTAGCGAGTGGGAGACCCAGTACTTC
V gene: TRBV5-1; J gene: TRBJ2-3; clone size: few; D gene: NA; CDR3 protein: CASSLELRASTDTQYF; CDR3 DNA: TGCGCCAGCAGCTTGGAATTGCGGGCAAGCACAGATACGCAGTATTTT
V gene: TRBV29-1; J gene: TRBJ2-3; clone size: few; D gene: NA; CDR3 protein: CSVALANPSTDTQYF; CDR3 DNA: TGCAGCGTCGCCCTAGCGAACCCTAGCACAGATACGCAGTATTTT
V gene: TRBV9; J gene: TRBJ1-4; clone size: NA; D gene: NA; CDR3 protein: CASSPPGLNEKLFF; CDR3 DNA: TGTGCCAGCAGCCCCCCAGGGTTGAATGAAAAACTGTTTTTT
V gene: TRBV28; J gene: TRBJ2-4; clone size: many; D gene: NA; CDR3 protein: CASSIPQKPIQYF; CDR3 DNA: TGTGCCAGCAGTATACCCCAAAAACCCATTCAGTACTTC
V gene: TRBV3-1; J gene: TRBJ1-2; clone size: few; D gene: NA; CDR3 protein: CASSHWSGENYGYTF; CDR3 DNA: TGTGCCAGCAGCCACTGGTCTGGGGAAAACTATGGCTACACCTTC
V gene: TRBV7-9; J gene: TRBJ1-1; clone size: many; D gene: NA; CDR3 protein: CASSPRTVTGMNTEAFF; CDR3 DNA: TGTGCCAGCAGCCCTCGGACAGTAACAGGAATGAACACTGAAGCTTTCTTT
V gene: TRBV4-1; J gene: TRBJ2-1; clone size: NA; D gene: TRBD1; CDR3 protein: CASSQDRGTGDNEQFF; CDR3 DNA: TGCGCCAGCAGCCAAGATCGTGGGACAGGGGACAATGAGCAGTTCTTC